One sample yielded the 25 T cell receptor beta chains listed below, sequenced in a study of cytomegalovirus exposure and HLA in healthy donors. The PCR was carried out with 60 Vbeta primers and 13 Jbeta primers. This table comes from immunoSEQ multiplex PCR, and its TCRdb copy is limited to in-frame clones, with some not included. The sample consists of fewer than 200,000 clones, over 75% of them appearing once. Input material: PBMCs. Receptor source: a human donor in good health.

The sample holds a few counts of this clone. The chain combines TRBV4-3 with TRBJ1-3; D is undetermined. In germline, CDR1 is LGHNA, CDR2 YSLEER. This CDR3 has 13 residues. With 3 bases removed from V and 3 bases from J, the gap between germline ends came to 6 bases. Here the CDR3 DNA reads TGCGCCAGCAGCCAGTCCCGTGGAAACACCATATATTTT. Translating gives CASSQSRGNTIYF.

This chain connects TRBV5-1 to TRBJ2-1; the match to TRBD2 covers 9 bases. Germline CDR1 SGHRS, CDR2 YFSETQ. This CDR3 comprises 14 residues. The ends lost 4 bases at V and 9 bases at J; junction bases unmatched: 8. CDR3 residues: CASSPGRGGFEQFF. CDR3 DNA sequence: TGCGCCAGCAGCCCGGGGCGGGGGGGCTTTGAGCAGTTCTTC. The full variable domain, with the rest looked up from reference TRBV5-1 and TRBJ2-1, is KAGVTQTPRYLIKTRGQQVTLSCSPISGHRSVSWYQQTPGQGLQFLFEYFSETQRNKGNFPGRFSGRQFSNSRSEMNVSTLELGDSALYLCASSPGRGGFEQFFGPGTRLTVL.

The genes are TRBV6-5 and TRBJ1-4; D is unclear. Per germline, CDR1 MNHEY and CDR2 SVGAGI. The CDR3 extends over 13 amino acids. Between the trimmed V and J ends, which lost 0 bases and 8 bases, there was a span of 7 bases. The DNA of the CDR3 is TGTGCCAGCAGTTACTCGAGCTTGGAAAAACTGTTTTTT. Translated: CASSYSSLEKLFF.

This clone was picked up a small number of times. The chain is built from TRBV2 and TRBJ1-5; D unclear. V lost 2 bases and J 3 bases, leaving 8 bases between the germline ends. This CDR3 has 14 amino acids. The V gene's germline CDR1 is SNHLY and CDR2 FYNNEI. The CDR3: CASSETVINQPQHF. In DNA form, the CDR3 reads TGTGCCAGCAGTGAAACGGTCATCAATCAGCCCCAGCATTTT.

The CDR3 sequence: CASSPPRGGNEQFF. For the CDR3, the DNA is TGTGCCAGCAGTCCGCCGCGGGGAGGGAATGAGCAGTTCTTC. This chain connects TRBV7-9 to TRBJ2-1, with TRBD2 matching 7 bases. The germline V gene has CDR1 SEHNR and CDR2 FQNEAQ (reference sequence). The CDR3 is made up of 14 amino acids. Trimming removed 6 bases from V and 7 bases from J; junction bases left unmatched: 9. Combining the CDR3 with reference TRBV7-9 and TRBJ2-1 gives the whole variable domain DTGVSQNPRHKITKRGQNVTFRCDPISEHNRLYWYRQTLGQGPEFLTYFQNEAQLEKSRLLSDRFSAERPKGSFSTLEIQRTEQGDSAMYLCASSPPRGGNEQFFGPGTRLTVL.

The chain has TRBV7-3 and TRBJ2-3; D perhaps matches TRBD2 (5 bases). Trimming left V 0 bases short and J 0 bases short, with 7 bases between. The CDR3 covers 15 residues. Germline-derived CDR1 and CDR2 are SGHTA and FQGTGA. The CDR3 loop is CASSLTWTSTDTQYF. The CDR3 DNA follows: TGTGCCAGCAGCTTAACCTGGACTAGCACAGATACGCAGTATTTT.

J is TRBJ1-2 and V is TRBV7-9, with D possibly being TRBD1 (6 bases). Germline assignment: CDR1 SEHNR and CDR2 FQNEAQ (reference sequence). V gave up 5 bases and J gave up 2 bases, with 15 bases separating them. The CDR3 length is 15 residues. The CDR3 sequence: CASSNGQNNNYGYTF. CDR3 in DNA: TGTGCCAGCAGCAACGGACAGAACAACAACTATGGCTACACCTTC.

This clone turned up a few times. The rearrangement joins TRBV5-6 to TRBJ1-4; D may be TRBD1 (5 bases). The CDR3 has 18 residues. Trimming took 0 bases from V and 2 from J, leaving 17 bases between them. Germline V CDR1 and CDR2: SGHDT, YYEEEE. CDR3 protein: CASSLDRGSFGTNEKLFF. The CDR3 bases are TGTGCCAGCAGCTTGGATCGGGGGTCTTTCGGTACTAATGAAAAACTGTTTTTT.

The rearrangement joins TRBV4-3 to TRBJ2-7; D might be TRBD2 (6 bases). The V end was cut by 0 bases, the J end by 6 bases, with 12 bases between. This CDR3 contains 14 residues. The V gene's germline CDR1 is LGHNA and CDR2 YSLEER. In nucleotides, the CDR3 is TGCGCCAGCAGCCAAGATCCGGGAGCGCGCGAGCAGTACTTC. Translation: CASSQDPGAREQYF.

The J gene is TRBJ1-2, the V gene TRBV6-6; perhaps TRBD1 as D (6 bases). The CDR3 is made up of 14 amino acids. The V gene's germline CDR1 is MNHNY and CDR2 SVGAGI (reference sequence). Trimming shortened V by 5 bases and J by 4 bases, and 14 bases separated the two germline ends. The CDR3 sequence: CASSNRDIIYGYTF. The CDR3 coding sequence is TGTGCCAGCAGTAACCGGGACATCATCTATGGCTACACCTTC.

Details on this clone: Germline is not matched at one junction end, which may reflect a read error. Written as DNA, the CDR3 is TGTGCCAGCAGTATATCGGGGACAGGGTACGGCTACACCTTC. Its protein is CASSISGTGYGYTF. This rearrangement joins TRBV27 to TRBJ1-2; 9 nucleotides match TRBD1. Per the germline V gene, CDR1 is MNHEY and CDR2 is SMNVEV (reference sequence). This CDR3 is 14 amino acids long.

The chain has TRBV5-1 and TRBJ2-5; no clear D gene. Germline CDR1 reads SGHRS; CDR2 reads YFSETQ. The V end was cut by 0 bases, the J end by 4 bases, with 10 bases between. There are 14 residues in the CDR3. In DNA, the CDR3 is TGCGCCAGCAGCTTGGATTTGCCCGGAGAGACCCAGTACTTC. The encoded protein is CASSLDLPGETQYF.

This chain links TRBV29-1 with TRBJ2-3; 11 nucleotides match TRBD2. V lost 7 bases to trimming and J lost 5 bases; unmatched junction nucleotides: 11. The CDR3 consists of 15 residues. Germline V gene sequence: CDR1 SQVTM, CDR2 ANQGSEA. CDR3 nucleotide sequence: TGCAGCGCGCTGGGGACTAGCGGAGGGGTAGATACGCAGTATTTT. It is translated as CSALGTSGGVDTQYF.

The V gene is TRBV4-1, the J gene TRBJ2-7; 7 bases fit TRBD1. CDR3 length: 14 residues. The V and J ends lost 3 bases and 2 bases, in that order; junction bases with no gene match: 4. Germline V CDR1 and CDR2: MGHRA, YSYEKL. In nucleotides, the CDR3 is TGCGCCAGCAGCCAGACAGGGAACCCCTACGAGCAGTACTTC. Translation gives CASSQTGNPYEQYF.

The chain couples TRBV7-9 to TRBJ1-6; D is ambiguous. The CDR3 runs to 15 residues. The V end was cut by 6 bases, the J end by 5 bases, with 14 bases between. Germline V CDR1 and CDR2: SEHNR, FQNEAQ (reference sequence). The CDR3 DNA reads as TGTGCCAGCAGGCCACCGGGAACCCATAATTCACCCCTCCACTTT. Protein: CASRPPGTHNSPLHF.

J is TRBJ2-5 and V is TRBV6-6; D remains ambiguous. CDR1 is MNHNY, CDR2 SVGAGI, per germline (reference sequence). V was cut by 7 bases and J by 0 bases, with 15 bases left in between. CDR3 size: 15 residues. This chain's CDR3 is CASTHSVVNQETQYF. For the CDR3, the DNA is TGTGCCAGCACCCATTCGGTGGTAAACCAAGAGACCCAGTACTTC.

The CDR3, as DNA: TGTGCCAGTAGTCAATCCGGGATTAACCAAGAGACCCAGTACTTC. It encodes CASSQSGINQETQYF. This chain connects TRBV19 to TRBJ2-5, with D possibly being TRBD2 (5 bases). The CDR3 covers 15 residues. Germline V lookup: CDR1 LNHDA, CDR2 SQIVND (reference sequence). The V end was cut by 5 bases, the J end by 0 bases, with 13 bases between. The full variable domain, completed using reference TRBV19 and TRBJ2-5, is DGGITQSPKYLFRKEGQNVTLSCEQNLNHDAMYWYRQDPGQGLRLIYYSQIVNDFQKGDIAEGYSVSREKKESFPLTVTSAQKNPTAFYLCASSQSGINQETQYFGPGTRLLVL.

The V and J genes are TRBV7-2 and TRBJ1-5; no firm D call. The CDR3 has 13 amino acids. The V and J ends lost 4 bases and 5 bases respectively, with 9 bases between them. Germline V gives CDR1 SGHTA, CDR2 FQGNSA. The CDR3: CASSSQQYQPQHF. The CDR3 region has the DNA TGTGCCAGCAGCTCCCAACAGTATCAGCCCCAGCATTTT.

The chain employs TRBV4-1 and TRBJ2-7; TRBD1 matches 8 bases. Germline loops: CDR1 MGHRA, CDR2 YSYEKL. The CDR3 consists of 14 residues. V lost 4 bases and J lost 2; bases outside the gene matches: 4. The CDR3 loop reads CASSLGTGPYEQYF. The CDR3 coding sequence is TGCGCCAGCAGCCTCGGGACAGGCCCCTACGAGCAGTACTTC.

This clone has a handful of counts. The chain links TRBV7-2 to TRBJ2-7; no clear D gene. The CDR3 is made up of 13 amino acids. Germline V CDR1 and CDR2: SGHTA, FQGNSA. V was clipped by 4 bases and J by 0 bases, with 7 bases between them. As DNA, the CDR3 is TGTGCCAGCAGCTCCACTTACTCCTACGAGCAGTACTTC. Translation: CASSSTYSYEQYF. Variable domain in full (rest from reference TRBV7-2 and TRBJ2-7): GAGVSQSPSNKVTEKGKDVELRCDPISGHTALYWYRQSLGQGLEFLIYFQGNSAPDKSGLPSDRFSAERTGGSVSTLTIQRTQQEDSAVYLCASSSTYSYEQYFGPGTRLTVT.

The V call is TRBV27, the J call TRBJ2-2; TRBD1 matches at 9 bases. Germline assignment: CDR1 MNHEY and CDR2 SMNVEV (reference sequence). The CDR3 extends over 15 amino acids. V lost 6 bases, J lost 2 bases, and 4 bases stayed unmatched. The CDR3 DNA reads TGTGCCAGCAGCCAACAGGGGGCTAACACCGGGGAGCTGTTTTTT. Translated: CASSQQGANTGELFF.

The V gene is TRBV4-3, the J gene TRBJ2-7; maybe TRBD1 (7 bases). CDR3 length equals 14 residues. CDR1 is LGHNA, CDR2 YSLEER, per germline. Between the trimmed V and J ends, which lost 6 bases and 6 bases, there was a span of 18 bases. DNA of the CDR3: TGCGCCAGCAGTCCTTCCAGGGGGGTCGGCGAGCAGTACTTC. Residues: CASSPSRGVGEQYF.

The chain recombines TRBV5-6 with TRBJ1-1; D call uncertain. Trimming cost V 2 bases and J 3 bases, with 14 bases left between them. The germline V gene has CDR1 SGHDT and CDR2 YYEEEE. This CDR3 comprises 15 residues. CDR3 DNA sequence: TGTGCCAGCAGCTTTATTTACACGGAGGACACTGAAGCTTTCTTT. Protein sequence: CASSFIYTEDTEAFF.

The chain combines TRBV14 with TRBJ2-1; D unclear. Deletions cut 3 bases from V and 0 bases from J, with 6 bases between. Germline CDR1 and CDR2: SGHDN and FVKESK. The CDR3 has 14 residues. The CDR3 is CASSHTVSYNEQFF. The DNA of the CDR3 is TGTGCCAGCAGCCATACAGTCTCCTACAATGAGCAGTTCTTC.

This clone was counted between two and nine times. The chain employs TRBV7-2 and TRBJ2-3, with 9 bases fitting TRBD1. CDR3 length: 15 amino acids. From germline, CDR1 is SGHTA and CDR2 FQGNSA. The ends lost 3 bases at V and 3 bases at J; junction bases unmatched: 4. The CDR3 loop is CASSLVGTGTDTQYF. As DNA, the CDR3 is TGTGCCAGCAGCTTGGTTGGGACAGGGACAGATACGCAGTATTTT.